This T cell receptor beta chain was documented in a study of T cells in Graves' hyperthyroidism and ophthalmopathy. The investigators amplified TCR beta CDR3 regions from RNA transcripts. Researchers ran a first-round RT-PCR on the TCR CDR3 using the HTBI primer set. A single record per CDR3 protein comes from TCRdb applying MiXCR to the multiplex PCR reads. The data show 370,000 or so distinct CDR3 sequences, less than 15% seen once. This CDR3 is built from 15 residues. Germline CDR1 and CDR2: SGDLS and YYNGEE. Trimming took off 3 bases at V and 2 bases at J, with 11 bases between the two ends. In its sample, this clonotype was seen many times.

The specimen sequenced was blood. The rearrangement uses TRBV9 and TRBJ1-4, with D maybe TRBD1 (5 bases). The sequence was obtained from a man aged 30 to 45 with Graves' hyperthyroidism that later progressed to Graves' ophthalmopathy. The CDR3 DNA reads TGTGCCAGCAGCGCCTCTCCAGGGACTAATGAAAAACTGTTTTTT. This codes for CASSASPGTNEKLFF.